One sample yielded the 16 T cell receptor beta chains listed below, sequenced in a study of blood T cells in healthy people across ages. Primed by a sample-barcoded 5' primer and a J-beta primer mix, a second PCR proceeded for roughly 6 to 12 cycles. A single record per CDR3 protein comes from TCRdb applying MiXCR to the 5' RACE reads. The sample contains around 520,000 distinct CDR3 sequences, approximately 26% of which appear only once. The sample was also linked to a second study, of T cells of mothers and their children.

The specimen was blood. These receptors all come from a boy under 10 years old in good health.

The CDR3 sequence: CASSYKAKSEAFF. The DNA for the CDR3 is TGTGCCAGCAGTTACAAGGCCAAAAGTGAAGCTTTCTTT. The chain combines TRBV6-5 with TRBJ1-1; the D is unclear. V lost 2 bases and J 7 bases, leaving 11 bases between the germline ends. This CDR3 has 13 residues. CDR1 and CDR2 from the germline V gene are MNHEY and SVGAGI.

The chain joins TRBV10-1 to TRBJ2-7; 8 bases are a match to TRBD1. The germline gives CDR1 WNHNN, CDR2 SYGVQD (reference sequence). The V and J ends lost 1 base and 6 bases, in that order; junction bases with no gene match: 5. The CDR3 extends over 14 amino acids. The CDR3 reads CASSEYRTGLEQYF. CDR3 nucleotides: TGCGCCAGCAGTGAGTACCGGACAGGGCTCGAGCAGTACTTC.

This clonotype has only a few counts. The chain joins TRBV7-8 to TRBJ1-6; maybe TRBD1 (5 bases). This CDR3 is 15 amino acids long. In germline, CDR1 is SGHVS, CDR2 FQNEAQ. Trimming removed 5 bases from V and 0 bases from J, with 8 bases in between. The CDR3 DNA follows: TGTGCCAGCAGCAGGGGCAGCTCCTATAATTCACCCCTCCACTTT. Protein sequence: CASSRGSSYNSPLHF.

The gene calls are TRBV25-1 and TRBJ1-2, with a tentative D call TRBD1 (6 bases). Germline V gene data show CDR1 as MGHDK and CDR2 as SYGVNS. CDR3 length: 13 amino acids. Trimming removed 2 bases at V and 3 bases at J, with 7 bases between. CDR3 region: CASSERQDYGYTF. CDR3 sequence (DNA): TGTGCCAGCAGTGAACGACAGGACTATGGCTACACCTTC.

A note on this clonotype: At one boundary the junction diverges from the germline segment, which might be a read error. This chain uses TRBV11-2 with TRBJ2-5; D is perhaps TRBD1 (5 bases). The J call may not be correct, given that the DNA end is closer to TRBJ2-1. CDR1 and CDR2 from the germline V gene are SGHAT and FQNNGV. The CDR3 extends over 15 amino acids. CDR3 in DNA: TGTGACAGCAGACGTATTCAGGGAAAGGAAAATGAGCAGTTCTTC. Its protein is CDSRRIQGKENEQFF.

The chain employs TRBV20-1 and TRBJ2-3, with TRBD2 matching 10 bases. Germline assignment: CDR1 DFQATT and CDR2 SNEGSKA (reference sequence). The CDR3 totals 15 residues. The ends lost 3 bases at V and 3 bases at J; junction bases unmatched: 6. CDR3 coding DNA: TGCAGTGCTAGGGGAGGGACTAGCGTAACAGATACGCAGTATTTT. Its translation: CSARGGTSVTDTQYF.

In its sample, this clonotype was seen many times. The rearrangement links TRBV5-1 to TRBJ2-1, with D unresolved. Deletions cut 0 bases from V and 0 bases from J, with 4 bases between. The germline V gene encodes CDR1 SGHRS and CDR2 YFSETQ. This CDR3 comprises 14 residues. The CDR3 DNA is TGCGCCAGCAGCTTGGACAGCTCCTACAATGAGCAGTTCTTC. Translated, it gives CASSLDSSYNEQFF.

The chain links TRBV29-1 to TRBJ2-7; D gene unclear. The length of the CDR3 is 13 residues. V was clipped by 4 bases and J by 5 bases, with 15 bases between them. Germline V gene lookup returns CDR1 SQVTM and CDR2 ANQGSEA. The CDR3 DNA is TGCAGCGTTGTATCATTTCGGGCTGACGAGCAGTACTTC. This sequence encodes CSVVSFRADEQYF.

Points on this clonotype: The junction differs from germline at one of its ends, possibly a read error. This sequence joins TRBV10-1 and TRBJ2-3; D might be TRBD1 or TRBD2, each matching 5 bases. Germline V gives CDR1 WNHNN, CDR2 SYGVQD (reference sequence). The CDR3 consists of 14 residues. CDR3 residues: CASSAGRLTGTQYF. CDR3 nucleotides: TGCGCCAGCAGTGCGGGACGCCTCACAGGTACGCAGTATTTT.

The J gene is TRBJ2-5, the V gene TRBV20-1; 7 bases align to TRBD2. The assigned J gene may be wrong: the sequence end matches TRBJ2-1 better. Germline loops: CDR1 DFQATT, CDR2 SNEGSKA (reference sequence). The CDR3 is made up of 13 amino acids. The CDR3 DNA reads TGCAGTGCTAGGCCCGGGCGGGAGAATGAGCAGTTCTTC. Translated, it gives CSARPGRENEQFF.

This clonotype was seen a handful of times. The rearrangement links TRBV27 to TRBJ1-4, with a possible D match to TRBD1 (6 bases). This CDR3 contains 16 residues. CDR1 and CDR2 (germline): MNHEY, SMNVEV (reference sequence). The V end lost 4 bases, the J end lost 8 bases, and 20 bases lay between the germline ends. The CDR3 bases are TGTGCCAGCAGTTCGAACGACAGGTGGAATGGAGAAAAACTGTTTTTT. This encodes CASSSNDRWNGEKLFF.

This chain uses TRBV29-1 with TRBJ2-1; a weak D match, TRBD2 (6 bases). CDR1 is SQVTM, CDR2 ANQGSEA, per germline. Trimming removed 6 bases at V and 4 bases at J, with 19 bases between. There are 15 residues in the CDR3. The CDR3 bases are TGCAGCGTCCCGATGGGACTTCTTCGGTACAATGAGCAGTTCTTC. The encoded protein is CSVPMGLLRYNEQFF.

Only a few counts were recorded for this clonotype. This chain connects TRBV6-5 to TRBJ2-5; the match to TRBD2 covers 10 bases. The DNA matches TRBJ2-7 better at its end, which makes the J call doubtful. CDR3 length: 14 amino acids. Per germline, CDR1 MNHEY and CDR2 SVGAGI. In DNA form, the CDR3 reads TGTGCCAGCAGTTCAAGCGGGAGGGAAGGCGAGCAGTACTTC. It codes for CASSSSGREGEQYF.

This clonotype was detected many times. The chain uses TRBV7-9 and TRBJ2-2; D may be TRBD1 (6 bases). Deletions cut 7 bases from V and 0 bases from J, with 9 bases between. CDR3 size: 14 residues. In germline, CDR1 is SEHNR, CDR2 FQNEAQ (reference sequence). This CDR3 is CASNRVTNTGELFF. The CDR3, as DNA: TGTGCCAGCAACAGGGTAACGAACACCGGGGAGCTGTTTTTT. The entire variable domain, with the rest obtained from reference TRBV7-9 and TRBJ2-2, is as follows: DTGVSQNPRHKITKRGQNVTFRCDPISEHNRLYWYRQTLGQGPEFLTYFQNEAQLEKSRLLSDRFSAERPKGSFSTLEIQRTEQGDSAMYLCASNRVTNTGELFFGEGSRLTVL.

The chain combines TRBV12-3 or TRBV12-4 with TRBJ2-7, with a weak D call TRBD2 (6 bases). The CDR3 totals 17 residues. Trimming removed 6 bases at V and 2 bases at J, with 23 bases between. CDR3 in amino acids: CASSQRHTGRATYEQYF. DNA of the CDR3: TGTGCCAGCAGCCAACGTCATACCGGGAGAGCGACCTACGAGCAGTACTTC.

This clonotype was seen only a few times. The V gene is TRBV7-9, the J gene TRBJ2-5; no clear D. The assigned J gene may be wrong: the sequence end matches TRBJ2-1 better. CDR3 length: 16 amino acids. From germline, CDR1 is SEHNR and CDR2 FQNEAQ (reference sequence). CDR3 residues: CASSGRPDGPGDEQFF. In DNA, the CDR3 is TGTGCCAGCAGCGGACGACCGGACGGTCCAGGCGATGAGCAGTTCTTC.